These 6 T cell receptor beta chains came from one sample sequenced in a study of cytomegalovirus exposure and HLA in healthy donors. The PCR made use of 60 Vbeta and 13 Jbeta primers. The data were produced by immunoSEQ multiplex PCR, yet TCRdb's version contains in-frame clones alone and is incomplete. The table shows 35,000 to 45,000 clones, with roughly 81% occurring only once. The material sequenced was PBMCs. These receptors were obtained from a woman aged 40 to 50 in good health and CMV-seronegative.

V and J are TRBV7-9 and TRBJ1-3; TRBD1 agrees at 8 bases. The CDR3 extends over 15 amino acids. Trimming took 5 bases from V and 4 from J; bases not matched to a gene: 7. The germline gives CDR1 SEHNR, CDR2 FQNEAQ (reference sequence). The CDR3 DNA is TGTGCCAGCAGCCTAAGGACAGGGCTCGGAAACACCATATATTTT. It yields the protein CASSLRTGLGNTIYF.

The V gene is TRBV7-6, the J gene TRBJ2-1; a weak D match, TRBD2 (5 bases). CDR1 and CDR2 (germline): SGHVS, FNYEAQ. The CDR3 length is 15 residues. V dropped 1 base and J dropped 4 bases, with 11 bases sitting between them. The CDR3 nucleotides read TGTGCCAGCAGCTTAGAAGCGGAGAAGTACAATGAGCAGTTCTTC. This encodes CASSLEAEKYNEQFF.

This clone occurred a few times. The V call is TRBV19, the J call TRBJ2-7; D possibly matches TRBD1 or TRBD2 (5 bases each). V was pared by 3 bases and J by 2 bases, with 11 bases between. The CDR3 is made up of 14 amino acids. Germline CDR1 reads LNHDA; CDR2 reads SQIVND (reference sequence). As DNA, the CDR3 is TGTGCCAGTAGTATCCGGCTGGGGGCCTACGAGCAGTACGTC. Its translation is CASSIRLGAYEQYV.

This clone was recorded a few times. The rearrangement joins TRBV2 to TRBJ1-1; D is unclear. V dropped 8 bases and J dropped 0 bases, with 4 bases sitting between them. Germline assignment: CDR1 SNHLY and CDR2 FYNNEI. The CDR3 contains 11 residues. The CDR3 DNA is TGTGCCAGCGTAGTGAACACTGAAGCTTTCTTT. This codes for CASVVNTEAFF.

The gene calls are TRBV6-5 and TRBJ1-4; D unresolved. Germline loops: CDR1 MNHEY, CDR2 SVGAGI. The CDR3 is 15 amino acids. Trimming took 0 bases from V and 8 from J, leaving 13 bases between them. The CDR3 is CASSYSSPGREKLFF. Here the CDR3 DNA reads TGTGCCAGCAGTTACTCGAGTCCGGGTCGGGAAAAACTGTTTTTT.

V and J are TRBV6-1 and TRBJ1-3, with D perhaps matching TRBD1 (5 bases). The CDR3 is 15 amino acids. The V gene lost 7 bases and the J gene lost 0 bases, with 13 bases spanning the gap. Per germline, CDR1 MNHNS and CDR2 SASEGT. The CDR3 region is CASNEPGNSGNTIYF. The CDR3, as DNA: TGTGCCAGCAACGAACCAGGGAACTCTGGAAACACCATATATTTT.